The 8 T cell receptor beta chains in this list originate from one sample, sequenced in a study of regulatory T cells in long-lasting Graves disease. This sample's time point: persistent/refractory GD, antithyroid drugs over 5 years with positive TRAb. Preparation of the TCR library used RNA extracted from PBMCs. According to the study, TCR beta libraries were built with iRepertoire HTBI primers and CDR3-region Arm-PCR. In TCRdb, the multiplex PCR reads were re-called with MiXCR into one record per CDR3 protein. The sample lists approximately 400,000 distinct CDR3 sequences, 20% to 25% occurring once. The sample consisted of peripheral blood mononuclear cells (PBMCs), taken when the disease was refractory, from a patient treated with antithyroid drugs. All receptors come from a female donor with Graves disease.

In this sample, this clonotype turned up once. Being one base from a much bigger clone, this may be a read error. This sequence joins TRBV7-2 and TRBJ1-2; D gene ambiguous. The CDR3 is 15 amino acids. V was trimmed by 6 bases and J by 4 bases, leaving 18 bases between them. Germline V lookup: CDR1 SGHTA, CDR2 FQGNSA. CDR3 nucleotide sequence: TGTGCCAGCAGTTACTCGTTGGGGAGAACCTATGGCTACACCTTC. Encoded protein: CASSYSLGRTYGYTF.

The gene calls are TRBV5-4 and TRBJ2-7, with D uncertain. This CDR3 contains 14 residues. The germline CDR1 and CDR2 sequences are SGHNT and YYREEE (reference sequence). V gave up 1 base and J gave up 0 bases, with 8 bases separating them. The CDR3 DNA sequence: TGTGCCAGCAGCTTGTTGAAGCCCTCCTACGAGCAGTACTTC. Its translation: CASSLLKPSYEQYF.

To note about this clonotype: A read error may explain this, as a much larger clone is one base away. This chain links TRBV20-1 with TRBJ2-4, with 10 bases lining up with TRBD1. The CDR3 length is 16 residues. Germline V lookup: CDR1 DFQATT, CDR2 SNEGSKA (reference sequence). The CDR3 region has the DNA TGCGGTGCTATAGGGACAGGGGACTTAGCCAAAAACATTCAGTACTTC. This encodes CGAIGTGDLAKNIQYF.

This clonotype was detected many times. The V call is TRBV12-3 or TRBV12-4, the J call TRBJ2-2; a possible D gene is TRBD1 (5 bases). Trimming shortened V by 3 bases and J by 3 bases, and 11 bases separated the two germline ends. The CDR3 is 15 amino acids. The CDR3 coding sequence is TGTGCCAGCAGTTTTGGGGCACAGCACACCGGGGAGCTGTTTTTT. It specifies CASSFGAQHTGELFF.

The CDR3 sequence is CASRRAYNEQFF. For the CDR3, the DNA is TGTGCCAGTAGAAGGGCTTACAATGAGCAGTTCTTC. The rearrangement joins TRBV19 to TRBJ2-1; D remains unclear. CDR1 LNHDA and CDR2 SQIVND come from the germline V gene (reference sequence). CDR3 length equals 12 residues. Trimming stripped 6 bases from V and 4 bases from J, with 7 bases between.

The chain recombines TRBV18 with TRBJ2-2; D not certain. Germline V CDR1 and CDR2: KGHSH, LQKENI. The V end was cut by 1 base, the J end by 6 bases, with 15 bases between. The length of the CDR3 is 16 residues. This chain's CDR3 is CASSPRRTDLPGELFF. The CDR3 coding sequence is TGTGCCAGCTCACCACGTAGGACGGACCTTCCCGGGGAGCTGTTTTTT. Supplemented by reference TRBV18 and TRBJ2-2, the full variable domain reads NAGVMQNPRHLVRRRGQEARLRCSPMKGHSHVYWYRQLPEEGLKFMVYLQKENIIDESGMPKERFSAEFPKEGPSILRIQQVVRGDSAAYFCASSPRRTDLPGELFFGEGSRLTVL.

This chain joins TRBV29-1 and TRBJ1-1; the D gene is possibly TRBD1 (5 bases). V was pared by 4 bases and J by 4 bases, with 7 bases between. Germline CDR1 and CDR2: SQVTM and ANQGSEA. CDR3 length: 11 residues. The CDR3 coding sequence is TGCAGCGTTGGGGGGTTCACTGAAGCTTTCTTT. Its protein is CSVGGFTEAFF.

This chain uses TRBV6-1 with TRBJ1-1; D not certain. Trimming shortened V by 10 bases and J by 3 bases, and 18 bases separated the two germline ends. CDR1 and CDR2 from the germline V gene are MNHNS and SASEGT. The CDR3 has 14 residues. CDR3 sequence: CATFPGTIDTEAFF. Here the CDR3 DNA reads TGTGCCACTTTTCCTGGAACCATCGACACTGAAGCTTTCTTT.